The 6 T cell receptor beta chains below come from one sample, sequenced in a study of a mutant IDH1 vaccine in newly diagnosed glioma. Their specific antigens are unknown. The protocol was immunoSEQ multiplex PCR, while the TCRdb copy is restricted to in-frame clones and leaves out a portion. In the table there are just under 80,000 clones, roughly 91% of which are singletons. Time point indicated: week 5, during vaccination. A single vaccine dose contained 300 ug of mutant IDH1 20-mer peptide, and topical imiquimod was used with it. This specimen consisted of PBMCs, obtained from a glioma patient whose treatment included an IDH1 peptide vaccine. All receptors come from a woman aged 50 to 60 with glioma.

In this sample, this clone turned up once. The chain has TRBV29-1 and TRBJ2-7, with D possibly matching TRBD2 (6 bases). The germline gives CDR1 SQVTM, CDR2 ANQGSEA. V lost 6 bases and J 5 bases, leaving 23 bases between the germline ends. The CDR3 spans 15 residues. This chain's CDR3 is CSVPGTWDSRDEQYF. CDR3 DNA sequence: TGCAGCGTCCCTGGAACGTGGGACTCCCGAGACGAGCAGTACTTC.

The chain has TRBV7-3 and TRBJ2-1; D is uncertain. Germline lookup yields CDR1 SGHTA and CDR2 FQGTGA. The ends were cut back, 5 bases at V and 0 bases at J, with 11 bases in the middle. This CDR3 has 15 amino acids. The CDR3 region is CASSPSRSSYNEQFF. In DNA form, the CDR3 reads TGTGCCAGCAGCCCCTCAAGGAGCTCCTACAATGAGCAGTTCTTC.

The chain employs TRBV7-8 and TRBJ2-1; no firm D call. The V end was cut by 4 bases, the J end by 9 bases, with 10 bases between. Per the germline V gene, CDR1 is SGHVS and CDR2 is FQNEAQ. The CDR3 consists of 12 residues. CDR3 DNA: TGTGCCAGCAGCTATTTACCAGGTGAGCAGTTCTTC. This translates into CASSYLPGEQFF.

V is TRBV19 and J is TRBJ2-7; 9 bases align to TRBD1. CDR3 size: 14 residues. Losses at the gene ends were 6 bases for V and 5 bases for J; bases not matched to a gene: 8. Germline assignment: CDR1 LNHDA and CDR2 SQIVND (reference sequence). CDR3 sequence reads: CASSRGQGRNEQYF. The CDR3 region has the DNA TGTGCCAGTAGCCGCGGACAGGGGAGAAACGAGCAGTACTTC.

In this sample, this clone turned up once. The J gene is TRBJ2-1, the V gene TRBV19, with 7 bases aligning to TRBD1. CDR1 LNHDA and CDR2 SQIVND come from the germline V gene (reference sequence). CDR3 length: 14 residues. Losses at the gene ends were 7 bases for V and 2 bases for J; bases not matched to a gene: 5. The CDR3 bases are TGTGCCAGTACCCGAACAGGGGCCTACAATGAGCAGTTCTTC. Residues: CASTRTGAYNEQFF.

This sequence joins TRBV5-1 and TRBJ2-2; D is unclear. Germline V gene sequence: CDR1 SGHRS, CDR2 YFSETQ. Trimming stripped 5 bases from V and 0 bases from J, with 2 bases between. The CDR3 length is 12 residues. The DNA for the CDR3 is TGCGCCAGCAGGTCGAACACCGGGGAGCTGTTTTTT. It is translated as CASRSNTGELFF.